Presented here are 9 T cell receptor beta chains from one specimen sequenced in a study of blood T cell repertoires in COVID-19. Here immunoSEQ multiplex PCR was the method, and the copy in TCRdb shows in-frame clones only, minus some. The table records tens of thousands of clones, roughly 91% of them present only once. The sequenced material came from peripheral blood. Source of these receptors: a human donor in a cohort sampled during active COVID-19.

The CDR3 protein is CASSPGRGNEKLFF. In nucleotides, the CDR3 is TGTGCCAGCTCACCGGGCAGGGGAAATGAAAAACTGTTTTTT. The rearrangement uses TRBV18 and TRBJ1-4; a possible D gene is TRBD1 (6 bases). Germline V gene sequence: CDR1 KGHSH, CDR2 LQKENI. CDR3 length: 14 residues. V shed 3 bases and J shed 5 bases, with 10 bases lying between them.

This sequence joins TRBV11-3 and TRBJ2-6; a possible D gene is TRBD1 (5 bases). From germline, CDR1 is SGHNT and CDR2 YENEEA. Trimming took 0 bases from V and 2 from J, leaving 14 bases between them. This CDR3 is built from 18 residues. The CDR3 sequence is CASSLDRAGWAGANVLTF. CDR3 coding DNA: TGTGCCAGCAGCTTAGATCGAGCAGGGTGGGCTGGGGCCAACGTCCTGACTTTC.

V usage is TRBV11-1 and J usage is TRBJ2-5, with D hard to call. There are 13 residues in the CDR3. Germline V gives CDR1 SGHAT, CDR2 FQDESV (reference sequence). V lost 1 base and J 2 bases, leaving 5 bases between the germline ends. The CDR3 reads CASSLDSQETQYF. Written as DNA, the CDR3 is TGTGCCAGCAGCTTAGACAGTCAAGAGACCCAGTACTTC.

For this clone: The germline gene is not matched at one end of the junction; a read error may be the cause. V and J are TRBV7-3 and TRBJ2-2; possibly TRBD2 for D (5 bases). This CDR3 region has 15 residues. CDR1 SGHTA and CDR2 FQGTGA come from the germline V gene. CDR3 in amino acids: CASRLTSTNSGELFF. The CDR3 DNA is TGTGCCAGCAGGTTAACTAGTACGAACTCCGGGGAGCTGTTTTTT. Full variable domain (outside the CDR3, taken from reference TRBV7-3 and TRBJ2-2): GAGVSQTPSNKVTEKGKYVELRCDPISGHTALYWYRQSLGQGPEFLIYFQGTGAADDSGLPNDRFFAVRPEGSVSTLKIQRTERGDSAVYLCASRLTSTNSGELFFGEGSRLTVL.

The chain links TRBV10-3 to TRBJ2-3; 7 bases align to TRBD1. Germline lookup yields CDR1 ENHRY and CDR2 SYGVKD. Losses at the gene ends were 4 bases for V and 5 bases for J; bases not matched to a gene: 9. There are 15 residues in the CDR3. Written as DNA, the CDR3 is TGTGCCATCAGTGGACGACAGGGTGCGGGAGATACGCAGTATTTT. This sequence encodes CAISGRQGAGDTQYF.

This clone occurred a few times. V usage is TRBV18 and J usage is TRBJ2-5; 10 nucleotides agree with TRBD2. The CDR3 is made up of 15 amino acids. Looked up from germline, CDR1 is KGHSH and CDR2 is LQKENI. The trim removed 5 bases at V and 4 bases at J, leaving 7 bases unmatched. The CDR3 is CASSTSSSGRETQYF. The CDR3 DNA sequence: TGTGCCAGCTCAACCAGCTCTAGCGGGAGAGAGACCCAGTACTTC.

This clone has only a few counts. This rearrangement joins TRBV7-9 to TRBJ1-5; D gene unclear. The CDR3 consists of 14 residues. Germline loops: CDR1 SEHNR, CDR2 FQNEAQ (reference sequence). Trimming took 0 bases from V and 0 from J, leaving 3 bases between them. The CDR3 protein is CASSLANSNQPQHF. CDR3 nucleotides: TGTGCCAGCAGCTTAGCTAATAGCAATCAGCCCCAGCATTTT.

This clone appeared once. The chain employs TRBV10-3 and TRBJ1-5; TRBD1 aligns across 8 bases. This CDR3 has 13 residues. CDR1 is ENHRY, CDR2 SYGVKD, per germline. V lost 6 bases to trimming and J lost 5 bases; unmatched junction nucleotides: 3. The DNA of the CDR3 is TGTGCCATCAGCGGACAGGGAGATCAGCCCCAGCATTTT. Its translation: CAISGQGDQPQHF.

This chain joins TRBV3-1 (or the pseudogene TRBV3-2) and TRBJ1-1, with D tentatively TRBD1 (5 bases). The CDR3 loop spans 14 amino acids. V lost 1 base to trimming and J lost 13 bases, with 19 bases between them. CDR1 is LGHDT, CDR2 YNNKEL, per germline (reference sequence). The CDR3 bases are TGTGCCAGCAGCCAAGGTGTCCCGGCGGGGGAGGGTTTCTTT. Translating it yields CASSQGVPAGEGFF.